What follows is one TCR beta chain and its context. This specimen belongs to a study of CD8 T cells in Susac syndrome. CD8+ and CD4+ T cells from blood underwent TCR beta sequencing, which was carried out in a high-throughput format. FACS enriched CD8+ TEMRA cells, while bulk CD8+ and CD4+ were negatively isolated. Trimming removed 3 bases at V and 1 base at J, with 10 bases between. The CDR3 spans 14 residues. The germline CDR1 and CDR2 sequences are SGDLS and YYNGEE. Random hexamers primed reverse transcription of about 0.5 to 1 ug RNA. The method of amplification for TCR beta CDR3 was immunoSEQ multiplex PCR, covering 54 Vbeta and 13 Jbeta. TCRdb itself ran the immunoSEQ multiplex PCR reads through MiXCR, one entry per CDR3 protein. The table records 150,000 to 180,000 distinct CDR3 sequences, around 95% of them present only once.

The V call is TRBV9, the J call TRBJ1-1; TRBD1 is a possible D gene (5 bases). This receptor was obtained from a human donor with multiple sclerosis. Material: CD8+ T cells from PBMCs. The CDR3 DNA is TGTGCCAGCAGCGAGGGACTGCAGAACACTGAAGCTTTCTTT. It is translated as CASSEGLQNTEAFF. The full variable domain, in which reference TRBV9 and TRBJ1-1 provide the parts outside the CDR3, is DSGVTQTPKHLITATGQRVTLRCSPRSGDLSVYWYQQSLDQGLQFLIQYYNGEERAKGNILERFSAQQFPDLHSELNLSSLELGDSALYFCASSEGLQNTEAFFGQGTRLTVV.